This TCR beta chain came from a study of shared clonotypes between healthy human individuals. Study results and caveats: Few donors limited the genetic and exposure-history diversity represented.

A word on this clone: Its cognate antigen is unknown.

Sequenced by immunoSEQ multiplex PCR; TCRdb stores in-frame clones only, minus some. The data show roughly 2,300,000 clones, roughly 90% seen once. Both subsets, CD45RA+ naive and CD45RA-negative memory, were split from the CD4+ cells. CDR1 and CDR2 (germline): SGHVS, FQNEAQ. The CDR3 length is 15 residues. The V end lost 1 base, the J end lost 2 bases, and 9 bases lay between the germline ends. The specimen sequenced was naive CD4+ T cells from PBMCs. The subset was: CD45RA+ positively selected. This sequence originates from a man aged 18 to 29 in good health. Some clones in this sample may be carry-over from other donors' samples. The chain couples TRBV7-8 to TRBJ1-3; possibly TRBD1 for D (5 bases). CDR3 bases: TGTGCCAGCAGCTTAGGGGCAGGGACTGGAAACACCATATATTTT. Protein: CASSLGAGTGNTIYF.